The rows below give T cell receptor beta chains drawn from one sample of a study of blood T cell repertoires in COVID-19. Here immunoSEQ multiplex PCR was the method, and the copy in TCRdb shows in-frame clones only, minus some. The profile shows 300,000 or so clones, about nine tenths of them singletons. Sequencing was carried out using peripheral blood. Receptors were obtained from a middle-aged man with active or convalescent COVID-19. Both conserved end residues are part of each CDR3. The D gene is left open where the match is weak. The listing skips clone size in some rows; elsewhere it reads once, few, many or a size class.

v_call: TRBV5-4
j_call: TRBJ1-1
d_call: TRBD1
clone_size: .
cdr3_aa: CASSLGQGQGAAEAFF
cdr3_nt: TGTGCCAGCAGCTTGGGGCAGGGACAGGGGGCAGCTGAAGCTTTCTTT

v_call: TRBV7-2
j_call: TRBJ2-3
d_call: .
clone_size: few
cdr3_aa: CASGDRERDTQYF
cdr3_nt: TGTGCCAGCGGCGACCGCGAGCGGGATACGCAGTATTTT

v_call: TRBV4-1
j_call: TRBJ2-7
d_call: TRBD1
clone_size: few
cdr3_aa: CASSPSSAGGGYEQYF
cdr3_nt: TGCGCCAGCAGCCCGTCGTCTGCAGGGGGCGGGTACGAGCAGTACTTC

v_call: TRBV19
j_call: TRBJ2-3
d_call: TRBD1
clone_size: .
cdr3_aa: CASGQGAEDTQYF
cdr3_nt: TGTGCCAGTGGTCAGGGGGCGGAAGATACGCAGTATTTT

v_call: TRBV7-9
j_call: TRBJ1-4
d_call: .
clone_size: .
cdr3_aa: CASSLEAGYNEKLFF
cdr3_nt: TGTGCCAGCAGCTTAGAGGCAGGGTATAATGAAAAACTGTTTTTT

v_call: TRBV2
j_call: TRBJ2-5
d_call: TRBD1
clone_size: .
cdr3_aa: CASHRGLETQYF
cdr3_nt: TGTGCCAGTCACAGGGGGCTAGAGACCCAGTACTTC

v_call: TRBV5-6
j_call: TRBJ1-1
d_call: .
clone_size: .
cdr3_aa: CASSLIRGMGTEAFF
cdr3_nt: TGTGCCAGCAGCTTAATCAGGGGCATGGGAACTGAAGCTTTCTTT

v_call: TRBV15
j_call: TRBJ1-6
d_call: .
clone_size: .
cdr3_aa: CATSREGRIQGSRGSPLHF
cdr3_nt: TGTGCCACCAGCAGAGAGGGCCGAATTCAGGGCTCTAGGGGTTCACCCCTCCACTTT

v_call: TRBV21-1
j_call: TRBJ1-2
d_call: .
clone_size: .
cdr3_aa: CASSKQVRGGYTF
cdr3_nt: TGTGCCAGCAGCAAACAGGTTCGGGGGGGCTACACCTTC

v_call: TRBV2
j_call: TRBJ1-4
d_call: TRBD1
clone_size: .
cdr3_aa: CASSIGQAGEKLFF
cdr3_nt: TGTGCCAGCAGTATTGGACAGGCGGGGGAAAAACTGTTTTTT

v_call: TRBV6-2/TRBV6-3
j_call: TRBJ2-5
d_call: .
clone_size: .
cdr3_aa: CASSQMGIQGWTQYF
cdr3_nt: TGTGCCAGCAGTCAAATGGGGATCCAGGGTTGGACCCAGTACTTC

v_call: TRBV21-1
j_call: TRBJ2-3
d_call: .
clone_size: .
cdr3_aa: CASSLRTGKTDTQYF
cdr3_nt: TGTGCCAGCAGCCTTCGGACAGGGAAGACAGATACGCAGTATTTT

v_call: TRBV5-1
j_call: TRBJ2-3
d_call: .
clone_size: .
cdr3_aa: CASSYWTGTVPDTQYF
cdr3_nt: TGCGCCAGCTCCTACTGGACCGGGACTGTCCCCGATACGCAGTATTTT

v_call: TRBV19
j_call: TRBJ1-1
d_call: .
clone_size: .
cdr3_aa: CASTTGKDANTEAFF
cdr3_nt: TGTGCCAGCACCACAGGGAAAGATGCGAACACTGAAGCTTTCTTT

v_call: TRBV28
j_call: TRBJ2-5
d_call: TRBD1
clone_size: .
cdr3_aa: CASSFWDRRRRETQYF
cdr3_nt: TGTGCCAGCAGTTTCTGGGACAGGAGGCGCCGGGAGACCCAGTACTTC

v_call: TRBV5-4
j_call: TRBJ1-1
d_call: TRBD1
clone_size: .
cdr3_aa: CASSVTGDVTEAFF
cdr3_nt: TGTGCCAGCAGCGTAACAGGGGACGTCACTGAAGCTTTCTTT

v_call: TRBV5-1
j_call: TRBJ2-3
d_call: TRBD2
clone_size: .
cdr3_aa: CASSLALASGSTDTQYF
cdr3_nt: TGCGCCAGCAGCTTGGCCCTAGCTAGCGGGAGCACAGATACGCAGTATTTT

v_call: TRBV2
j_call: TRBJ2-7
d_call: TRBD2
clone_size: .
cdr3_aa: CASAGGGAYEQYF
cdr3_nt: TGTGCCAGCGCGGGGGGAGGGGCATACGAGCAGTACTTC